This paragraph covers one T cell receptor beta chain sequence. The target antigen is unknown. Germline CDR1 is SGHAT and CDR2 is FQNNGV. There are 13 residues in the CDR3. V lost 5 bases, J lost 9 bases, and 3 bases stayed unmatched. For the second PCR, which ran for about 7 to 11 cycles, a sample-barcoded 5' primer and a J-beta primer mix were used. Each cDNA molecule was tagged by a template-switch adaptor with 12 random nucleotides. TCRdb reprocessed the 5' RACE reads via MiXCR and lists one record per CDR3 protein. The sample holds just over 1 million distinct CDR3 sequences, 40% to 50% seen once. These data originate in a study of blood T cells in healthy people across ages. About the study: There was about one barcoded beta molecule captured by template switching per two T cells. Study-level points and caveats: It was held that diversity estimates obtained from one million T cells represented underestimates.

Sequencing used blood. This chain links TRBV11-2 with TRBJ1-6; 8 bases match TRBD1. The TCR originated in a woman aged 55-69 years in good health. The CDR3 DNA reads as TGTGCCAGCAGCCTCGGGACAGGTTCACCCCTCCACTTT. Protein product: CASSLGTGSPLHF.